These 26 T cell receptor beta chains were sequenced from one sample in a study of OX40 agonist ivuxolimab in advanced cancers. Some clones are missing from TCRdb's copy, which holds only in-frame ones; the method was immunoSEQ multiplex PCR. The table includes some 34,000 clones, roughly 80% detected once. This material consisted of CD4+ or CD8+ T cells sorted from blood, taken in a trial of the OX40 agonist ivuxolimab. These TCRs come from an adult with an advanced solid tumor such as melanoma, head and neck, liver or kidney cancer.

The sample holds one count of this clone. This sequence joins TRBV11-2 and TRBJ2-1, with D possibly matching TRBD2 (5 bases). The germline CDR1 and CDR2 sequences are SGHAT and FQNNGV. Trimming pared 1 base from V and 0 bases from J, leaving 13 bases between. CDR3 size: 17 residues. The CDR3 nucleotides are TGTGCCAGCAGCTTAGGGTGGGAGCTTAGCTCCTACAATGAGCAGTTCTTC. This codes for CASSLGWELSSYNEQFF.

The chain couples TRBV11-2 to TRBJ2-7; D remains unclear. The CDR3 contains 13 residues. Trimming stripped 0 bases from V and 4 bases from J, with 7 bases between. Germline V gives CDR1 SGHAT, CDR2 FQNNGV. The chain's CDR3 is CASSLDQVYEQYF. CDR3 sequence (DNA): TGTGCCAGCAGCTTAGATCAAGTATACGAGCAGTACTTC.

The chain couples TRBV7-3 to TRBJ2-1; 10 bases align to TRBD2. This CDR3 has 14 amino acids. Germline V CDR1 and CDR2: SGHTA, FQGTGA. The junction had 7 bases not matched to a gene; V was cut back by 4 bases and J by 10 bases. In DNA, the CDR3 is TGTGCCAGCAGCTCATCTAGCGGGAGTTTCGAGCAGTTCTTC. This translates into CASSSSSGSFEQFF.

The chain is built from TRBV27 and TRBJ2-5, with D unresolved. This CDR3 has 13 amino acids. Germline CDR1 MNHEY, CDR2 SMNVEV (reference sequence). With 2 bases removed from V and 5 bases from J, the gap between germline ends came to 9 bases. CDR3 residues: CASSLTSLETQYF. In DNA form, the CDR3 reads TGTGCCAGCAGTTTAACCTCTCTCGAGACCCAGTACTTC.

The chain couples TRBV5-6 to TRBJ2-2; the D is unclear. Germline CDR1 reads SGHDT; CDR2 reads YYEEEE. V lost 3 bases to trimming and J lost 3 bases, with 3 bases between them. The CDR3 runs 12 residues. The CDR3 reads CASSYYTGELFF. CDR3 nucleotide sequence: TGTGCCAGCAGCTACTACACCGGGGAGCTGTTTTTT.

This clone was counted a few times. V gene TRBV4-1 combines with J gene TRBJ1-5, with 7 bases matching TRBD1. CDR3 size: 14 residues. V shed 1 base and J 6 bases; nucleotides not matched to a gene: 3. The germline gives CDR1 MGHRA, CDR2 YSYEKL. The CDR3 region has the DNA TGCGCCAGCAGCCAAGCCAGGGGGACTCAGCCCCAGCATTTT. The encoded protein is CASSQARGTQPQHF.

The chain recombines TRBV10-2 with TRBJ2-7; D tentatively fits TRBD1 or TRBD2 (5 bases each). Germline V lookup: CDR1 WSHSY, CDR2 SAAADI. Trimming removed 3 bases at V and 7 bases at J, with 16 bases between. The CDR3 is 14 residues long. DNA for the CDR3: TGCGCCAGCAGTGATACGGGACGCCCTCGGGAGCAGTACTTC. It codes for CASSDTGRPREQYF.

The chain recombines TRBV6-1 with TRBJ1-5; no clear D gene. CDR3 length: 15 amino acids. The ends were cut back, 7 bases at V and 2 bases at J, with 15 bases in the middle. Germline V CDR1 and CDR2: MNHNS, SASEGT. The CDR3 is CASTMKREGNQPQHF. CDR3 nucleotides: TGTGCCAGCACCATGAAGCGTGAGGGCAATCAGCCCCAGCATTTT.

The chain recombines TRBV4-1 with TRBJ2-7; 7 nucleotides agree with TRBD1. The CDR3 runs 17 residues. From germline, CDR1 is MGHRA and CDR2 YSYEKL. With V trimmed by 4 bases and J by 0 bases, 12 bases remained unmatched. For the CDR3, the DNA is TGCGCCAGCAGCCTGATTGCACAGGGGTCTGGCTCCTACGAGCAGTACTTC. Amino acids: CASSLIAQGSGSYEQYF.

This clone is categorized as medium-sized. The chain couples TRBV7-9 to TRBJ2-1, with D perhaps matching TRBD2 (5 bases). V was cut by 4 bases and J by 9 bases, with 16 bases left in between. The CDR3 covers 14 residues. CDR1 is SEHNR, CDR2 FQNEAQ, per germline (reference sequence). The DNA for the CDR3 is TGTGCCAGCAGCTCTTCCGGGGAGTACCGTGAGCAGTTCTTC. Its protein product is CASSSSGEYREQFF.

The rearrangement joins TRBV13 to TRBJ2-3; D gene ambiguous. CDR3 length: 14 residues. With 1 base removed from V and 2 bases from J, the gap between germline ends came to 7 bases. From germline, CDR1 is PRHDT and CDR2 FYEKMQ (reference sequence). The CDR3 protein is CASSLDAATDTQYF. In DNA form, the CDR3 reads TGTGCCAGCAGCTTAGATGCAGCCACAGATACGCAGTATTTT.

The chain has TRBV7-9 and TRBJ2-1; 13 nucleotides align to TRBD2. Trimming took 5 bases from V and 9 from J; bases not matched to a gene: 4. Looked up from germline, CDR1 is SEHNR and CDR2 is FQNEAQ (reference sequence). The CDR3 covers 14 residues. The CDR3 bases are TGTGCCAGCAGCCCGGGACTAGCGGGATTTGAGCAGTTCTTC. It encodes CASSPGLAGFEQFF. Together with reference TRBV7-9 and TRBJ2-1, the CDR3 gives the full variable domain: DTGVSQNPRHKITKRGQNVTFRCDPISEHNRLYWYRQTLGQGPEFLTYFQNEAQLEKSRLLSDRFSAERPKGSFSTLEIQRTEQGDSAMYLCASSPGLAGFEQFFGPGTRLTVL.

The V and J genes are TRBV30 and TRBJ1-1; D might be TRBD1 (6 bases). V was pared by 3 bases and J by 3 bases, with 17 bases between. Per germline, CDR1 GTSNPN and CDR2 SVGIG (reference sequence). This CDR3 has 15 amino acids. This CDR3 is CAWSGGTGPDTEAFF. In nucleotides, the CDR3 is TGTGCCTGGAGCGGGGGAACAGGGCCTGACACTGAAGCTTTCTTT.

V is TRBV28 and J is TRBJ1-4; D is unclear. Germline V gene data show CDR1 as MDHEN and CDR2 as SYDVKM. This CDR3 has 15 amino acids. Trimming left V 2 bases short and J 3 bases short, with 10 bases between. The CDR3 DNA follows: TGTGCCAGCAGTTTAGGCCAGTCGTCTAATGAAAAACTGTTTTTT. Translated: CASSLGQSSNEKLFF. Combining the CDR3 with reference TRBV28 and TRBJ1-4 gives the whole variable domain DVKVTQSSRYLVKRTGEKVFLECVQDMDHENMFWYRQDPGLGLRLIYFSYDVKMKEKGDIPEGYSVSREKKERFSLILESASTNQTSMYLCASSLGQSSNEKLFFGSGTQLSVL.

The V gene is TRBV7-9, the J gene TRBJ2-1; 8 nucleotides agree with TRBD1. V lost 2 bases, J lost 5 bases, and 2 bases stayed unmatched. The germline CDR1 and CDR2 sequences are SEHNR and FQNEAQ (reference sequence). CDR3 length: 14 amino acids. In DNA form, the CDR3 reads TGTGCCAGCAGCTTAATGACAGGGGACAATGAGCAGTTCTTC. Encoded protein: CASSLMTGDNEQFF.

The chain carries TRBV7-2 and TRBJ1-1; D not certain. Germline-derived CDR1 and CDR2 are SGHTA and FQGNSA. Trimming cost V 3 bases and J 1 base, with 6 bases left between them. CDR3 length equals 13 residues. The CDR3 nucleotides read TGTGCCAGCAGCTTGTTTGAGAACACTGAAGCTTTCTTT. It encodes CASSLFENTEAFF.

The rearrangement uses TRBV6-5 and TRBJ2-7; D uncertain. The CDR3 sequence is 12 residues long. CDR1 is MNHEY and CDR2 is SVGAGI in the germline V gene. Trimming removed 0 bases from V and 6 bases from J, with 6 bases in between. CDR3 in amino acids: CASSYSPFEQYF. The DNA of the CDR3 is TGTGCCAGCAGTTACTCTCCTTTCGAGCAGTACTTC.

The V gene is TRBV7-6, the J gene TRBJ1-2, with 12 bases lining up with TRBD1. The germline V gene has CDR1 SGHVS and CDR2 FNYEAQ. Trimming removed 5 bases from V and 7 bases from J; junction bases left unmatched: 8. The CDR3 extends over 15 amino acids. The chain's CDR3 is CASSAGTGGMGGYTF. CDR3 DNA sequence: TGTGCCAGCAGCGCCGGGACAGGGGGCATGGGTGGCTACACCTTC.

The rearrangement uses TRBV27 and TRBJ2-1; D possibly corresponds to TRBD1 (5 bases). Between the trimmed V and J ends, which lost 3 bases and 8 bases, there was a span of 8 bases. This CDR3 has 12 amino acids. Germline V gene lookup returns CDR1 MNHEY and CDR2 SMNVEV (reference sequence). CDR3 DNA sequence: TGTGCCAGCAGTTTTGCAGGGCATGAGCAGTTCTTC. Translating it yields CASSFAGHEQFF.

The chain recombines TRBV19 with TRBJ2-3; D unclear. Germline V gives CDR1 LNHDA, CDR2 SQIVND (reference sequence). CDR3 length: 13 residues. The germline V and J ends were trimmed by 6 bases and 2 bases, with 9 bases remaining between them. The CDR3, as DNA: TGTGCCAGTAGCGCTAGGGTCACAGATACGCAGTATTTT. This translates into CASSARVTDTQYF.

The V and J genes are TRBV5-6 and TRBJ2-3; 12 positions match TRBD1. The germline CDR1 and CDR2 sequences are SGHDT and YYEEEE. Trimming at V came to 2 bases and at J to 5 bases, leaving 3 bases not matched to a gene. The CDR3 is made up of 15 amino acids. The CDR3, as DNA: TGTGCCAGCAGCTTCCGGGACAGGGGGCGAGATACGCAGTATTTT. It translates to CASSFRDRGRDTQYF.

The chain is built from TRBV4-3 and TRBJ2-5; the match to TRBD1 covers 8 bases. There are 16 residues in the CDR3. J lost 2 bases, V lost 0 bases, and 5 bases had no gene match. The germline V gene encodes CDR1 LGHNA and CDR2 YSLEER. The CDR3 here is CASSQDRTGPQETQYF. Here the CDR3 DNA reads TGCGCCAGCAGCCAAGATCGGACAGGGCCACAAGAGACCCAGTACTTC.

V is TRBV2 and J is TRBJ2-5, with D uncertain. Deletions cut 6 bases from V and 6 bases from J, with 11 bases between. There are 12 residues in the CDR3. CDR1 and CDR2 from the germline V gene are SNHLY and FYNNEI. The CDR3 here is CASRGSIQTQYF. CDR3 bases: TGTGCCAGCAGGGGAAGTATTCAGACCCAGTACTTC.

This chain uses TRBV4-2 with TRBJ2-3; 12 bases fit TRBD2. Germline V gene lookup returns CDR1 LGHNA and CDR2 YNFKEQ. This CDR3 is built from 15 residues. J was trimmed by 5 bases and V by 5 bases; bases with no gene match: 5. In DNA form, the CDR3 reads TGTGCCAGCAGCGCGACTAGCGGGAGCCAAGATACGCAGTATTTT. It is translated as CASSATSGSQDTQYF.

This rearrangement joins TRBV27 to TRBJ1-5; 8 bases agree with TRBD1. The CDR3 length is 15 residues. V lost 8 bases and J lost 2; bases outside the gene matches: 8. From germline, CDR1 is MNHEY and CDR2 SMNVEV (reference sequence). The CDR3 coding sequence is TGTGCCAGCGCATCGGACAGGGCAGGCAATCAGCCCCAGCATTTT. Protein product: CASASDRAGNQPQHF.

This clone is classed as medium-sized. This sequence joins TRBV11-1 and TRBJ1-6; TRBD1 matches at 7 bases. The CDR3 spans 14 residues. The V and J ends lost 4 bases and 5 bases, in that order; junction bases with no gene match: 2. Germline V CDR1 and CDR2: SGHAT, FQDESV (reference sequence). Written as DNA, the CDR3 is TGTGCCAGCAGCTACAGGGGAAATAATTCACCCCTCCACTTT. Encoded protein: CASSYRGNNSPLHF.